The 32 T cell receptor beta chains below were found in one sample sequenced in a study of post-analysis software for immune sequencing data. No antigen is known for these receptors. Prepared libraries of TCR beta cDNA carried unique molecular identifiers. TCRdb re-called the PCR reads with MiXCR, one entry per CDR3 protein. The sample holds approximately 770,000 distinct CDR3 sequences; 40% to 55% are singletons and the top ten take approximately 5%. Study conclusions and caveats: Five TRBV segments were significantly more frequent in patients than in controls. TRBV5-6, TRBV5-1 and TRBV20-1 were among these segments.

Sequenced input: blood. The receptor source for this set is a girl aged 5-17 years with multiple sclerosis.

J is TRBJ2-5 and V is TRBV12-3 or TRBV12-4; TRBD1 matches 9 bases. CDR3 length: 14 amino acids. The ends lost 6 bases at V and 1 base at J; junction bases unmatched: 3. CDR3 region: CASSGTGPQETQYF. The DNA for the CDR3 is TGTGCCAGCAGCGGGACAGGGCCCCAAGAGACCCAGTACTTC.

This chain uses TRBV7-2 with TRBJ1-2; D not resolved. The V end was cut by 1 base, the J end by 1 base, with 7 bases between. The CDR3 consists of 14 residues. The germline CDR1 and CDR2 sequences are SGHTA and FQGNSA. The CDR3 DNA reads TGTGCCAGCAGCTTAGGGGTAGATAACTATGGCTACACCTTC. Protein: CASSLGVDNYGYTF.

A few counts support this clonotype. The V gene is TRBV29-1, the J gene TRBJ2-5, with unresolved D. Germline V CDR1 and CDR2: SQVTM, ANQGSEA. V lost 0 bases and J lost 11, with 10 bases in between. The CDR3 extends over 11 amino acids. CDR3 coding DNA: TGCAGCGTTGAAGATCGCGAAACGCAGTACTTC. Translating gives CSVEDRETQYF.

This clonotype was recorded a few times. The gene calls are TRBV6-6 and TRBJ2-5; 13 bases agree with TRBD2. This CDR3 contains 17 residues. Losses at the gene ends were 3 bases for V and 5 bases for J; bases not matched to a gene: 9. Germline assignment: CDR1 MNHNY and CDR2 SVGAGI (reference sequence). The CDR3 region is CASSYKLAGGPGETQYF. CDR3 bases: TGTGCCAGCAGTTATAAACTAGCGGGAGGGCCAGGGGAGACCCAGTACTTC.

This clonotype occurred a few times. The chain joins TRBV6-6 to TRBJ2-7, with TRBD1 as a possible D gene (5 bases). This CDR3 has 15 amino acids. The V gene lost 0 bases and the J gene lost 0 bases, with 9 bases spanning the gap. Germline V gene lookup returns CDR1 MNHNY and CDR2 SVGAGI (reference sequence). CDR3 region: CASSYSWTPSYEQYF. In nucleotides, the CDR3 is TGTGCCAGCAGTTACTCGTGGACACCCTCCTACGAGCAGTACTTC.

The chain combines TRBV4-3 with TRBJ2-3, with D tentatively TRBD1 (6 bases). CDR1 is LGHNA and CDR2 is YSLEER in the germline V gene. The CDR3 sequence is 16 residues long. The V gene lost 4 bases and the J gene lost 6 bases, with 20 bases spanning the gap. In DNA, the CDR3 is TGCGCCAGCAGCCCAGGGGTCAGGGGTGTGGAGGATACGCAGTATTTT. Its protein product is CASSPGVRGVEDTQYF.

V usage is TRBV29-1 and J usage is TRBJ2-7, with 9 bases lining up with TRBD1. The V and J ends lost 5 bases and 7 bases, in that order; junction bases with no gene match: 9. The CDR3 is made up of 13 amino acids. Germline CDR1 and CDR2: SQVTM and ANQGSEA. The CDR3 bases are TGCAGCGTTACCGACAGGGGGGCGGGTGAGCAGTACTTC. Translating it yields CSVTDRGAGEQYF.

Comment on this clonotype: This clone may be a read error of a much larger clone one base away. This chain joins TRBV5-6 and TRBJ2-5, with a tentative D call TRBD2 (6 bases). TRBJ2-7 matches the DNA end more closely, so the J call is doubtful. The germline V gene has CDR1 SGHDT and CDR2 YYEEEE. The length of the CDR3 is 15 residues. CDR3 residues: CAGSYWARGKLEQYF. The CDR3 region has the DNA TGTGCCGGCAGCTACTGGGCTCGGGGGAAGCTCGAGCAGTACTTC.

This clonotype turned up a few times. This chain joins TRBV24-1 and TRBJ2-1; D is perhaps TRBD1 or TRBD2 (5 bases each). Between the trimmed V and J ends, which lost 0 bases and 5 bases, there was a span of 7 bases. CDR1 and CDR2 from the germline V gene are KGHDR and SFDVKD. This CDR3 contains 14 residues. CDR3 protein: CATSDLRDHNEQFF. In DNA, the CDR3 is TGTGCCACCAGTGATTTGAGGGACCACAATGAGCAGTTCTTC.

This clonotype was recorded a few times. The chain combines TRBV11-3 with TRBJ2-1; TRBD2 aligns across 12 bases. The CDR3 runs to 16 residues. Looked up from germline, CDR1 is SGHNT and CDR2 is YENEEA. Germline trimming cut 5 bases from V and 10 bases from J; bases unmatched to any gene: 12. Written as DNA, the CDR3 is TGTGCCAGCAGCCCCGGGAGGACTAGCGGGGATGAGGAGCAGTTCTTC. It encodes CASSPGRTSGDEEQFF.

CDR3 amino acids: CSARDRGMNTEAFF. Written as DNA, the CDR3 is TGCAGTGCTAGGGACAGGGGGATGAACACTGAAGCTTTCTTT. This chain connects TRBV20-1 to TRBJ1-1, with 10 bases lining up with TRBD1. This CDR3 spans 14 amino acids. Germline V gene lookup returns CDR1 DFQATT and CDR2 SNEGSKA (reference sequence). The V segment lost 3 bases and the J segment 0 bases; nucleotides outside the gene matches: 1.

The chain links TRBV27 to TRBJ1-1; 7 bases line up with TRBD1. The V and J ends lost 5 bases and 7 bases, in that order; junction bases with no gene match: 7. Germline V gene sequence: CDR1 MNHEY, CDR2 SMNVEV (reference sequence). The CDR3 spans 13 residues. CDR3 in amino acids: CASSPGQLLEAFF. DNA of the CDR3: TGTGCCAGCAGTCCGGGACAGCTTCTTGAAGCTTTCTTT.

V usage is TRBV7-2 and J usage is TRBJ2-7; 7 nucleotides match TRBD2. The germline V gene encodes CDR1 SGHTA and CDR2 FQGNSA. With V trimmed by 5 bases and J by 2 bases, 9 bases remained unmatched. The CDR3 has 15 residues. The CDR3 DNA sequence: TGTGCCAGCAGCCACCGGATAGCGGGTGCCTACGAGCAGTACTTC. It yields the protein CASSHRIAGAYEQYF.

The rearrangement joins TRBV12-3 or TRBV12-4 to TRBJ2-7; 10 nucleotides match TRBD1. The CDR3 extends over 13 amino acids. V lost 1 base and J lost 6; bases outside the gene matches: 0. CDR3 nucleotide sequence: TGTGCCAGCAGTTTAGGACAGGGGGCCGAGCAGTACTTC. It encodes CASSLGQGAEQYF.

This clonotype has more than one count but fewer than ten. The V and J genes are TRBV28 and TRBJ1-5; D unresolved. Trimming removed 4 bases at V and 1 base at J, with 14 bases between. The germline V gene has CDR1 MDHEN and CDR2 SYDVKM. The CDR3 is 16 residues long. The CDR3 DNA reads as TGTGCCAGCAGTTATCCGACCGAAAGGAGCAATCAGCCCCAGCATTTT. This translates into CASSYPTERSNQPQHF.

In this sample, this clonotype turned up a few times. The DNA of the CDR3 is TGCGCCAGCAGCCAAGAGTTCCCGGGACGGAAAGAAAAACTGTTTTTT. It specifies CASSQEFPGRKEKLFF. The rearrangement joins TRBV4-1 to TRBJ1-4; TRBD1 is a possible D gene (5 bases). The CDR3 is 16 residues long. CDR1 MGHRA and CDR2 YSYEKL come from the germline V gene. The V end lost 0 bases, the J end lost 8 bases, and 16 bases lay between the germline ends.

The chain carries TRBV11-2 and TRBJ2-1; 13 bases map to TRBD2. Germline trimming cut 2 bases from V and 4 bases from J; bases unmatched to any gene: 5. CDR3 length: 17 amino acids. Germline CDR1 reads SGHAT; CDR2 reads FQNNGV. CDR3 sequence: CASSLTSGRAVYNEQFF. The CDR3 DNA reads as TGTGCCAGCAGCTTAACTAGCGGGAGGGCCGTGTACAATGAGCAGTTCTTC.

This clonotype has more than one count but fewer than ten. The gene calls are TRBV7-9 and TRBJ2-7, with D tentatively TRBD1 or TRBD2 (6 bases each). Trimming stripped 8 bases from V and 3 bases from J, with 14 bases between. Per the germline V gene, CDR1 is SEHNR and CDR2 is FQNEAQ (reference sequence). This CDR3 contains 13 residues. The CDR3 is CASSRGEDYEQYF. CDR3 nucleotides: TGTGCCAGCTCGAGGGGGGAGGACTACGAGCAGTACTTC.

V and J are TRBV20-1 and TRBJ2-1, with TRBD2 matching 8 bases. CDR3 size: 15 residues. Germline trimming cut 6 bases from V and 8 bases from J; bases unmatched to any gene: 15. Per germline, CDR1 DFQATT and CDR2 SNEGSKA (reference sequence). The CDR3 region is CSAHTASGRGDEQFF. The CDR3 coding sequence is TGCAGTGCCCATACGGCCAGCGGGAGAGGGGATGAGCAGTTCTTC.

The chain links TRBV9 to TRBJ2-1; tentatively, D is TRBD2 (6 bases). The CDR3 contains 16 residues. The germline V gene encodes CDR1 SGDLS and CDR2 YYNGEE. V was cut by 1 base and J by 0 bases, with 11 bases left in between. CDR3 DNA: TGTGCCAGCAGCGTAACGGAGGGTAACTCCTACAATGAGCAGTTCTTC. It specifies CASSVTEGNSYNEQFF.

Only a few counts were recorded for this clonotype. The chain uses TRBV20-1 and TRBJ2-1; 8 bases align to TRBD2. CDR1 is DFQATT and CDR2 is SNEGSKA in the germline V gene (reference sequence). V was clipped by 2 bases and J by 3 bases; unmatched bases: 9. The CDR3 is 16 residues long. CDR3 region: CSARPLLAVVYNEQFF. The DNA of the CDR3 is TGCAGTGCTAGACCTCTACTAGCGGTAGTCTACAATGAGCAGTTCTTC.

The gene calls are TRBV20-1 and TRBJ1-2; 7 bases are a match to TRBD1. CDR1 is DFQATT, CDR2 SNEGSKA, per germline (reference sequence). The CDR3 totals 13 residues. V was clipped by 4 bases and J by 5 bases; unmatched bases: 7. This CDR3 reads CSAIPGTEYGYTF. Written as DNA, the CDR3 is TGCAGTGCTATTCCCGGGACAGAATATGGCTACACCTTC.

The DNA for the CDR3 is TGTGCCAGCAGCGACGTCGGACAGGGGGGCGAGCAGTACTTC. Protein: CASSDVGQGGEQYF. This chain joins TRBV9 and TRBJ2-7; 10 bases fit TRBD1. CDR3 size: 14 residues. J gave up 6 bases and V 3 bases, and 6 bases lay outside the gene matches. Germline loops: CDR1 SGDLS, CDR2 YYNGEE.

This clonotype was seen more than once but under ten times. The chain links TRBV7-2 to TRBJ2-7; a possible D gene is TRBD1 (6 bases). Deletions cut 5 bases from V and 5 bases from J, with 10 bases between. Germline loops: CDR1 SGHTA, CDR2 FQGNSA. The CDR3 totals 12 residues. The CDR3 nucleotides are TGTGCCAGCAGCCCCAGGGGTCACGAGCAGTACTTC. It codes for CASSPRGHEQYF.

The chain joins TRBV7-2 to TRBJ2-2, with TRBD1 identical over 7 bases. Losses at the gene ends were 1 base for V and 14 bases for J; bases not matched to a gene: 10. The CDR3 covers 14 residues. The V gene's germline CDR1 is SGHTA and CDR2 FQGNSA. The DNA for the CDR3 is TGTGCCAGCAGCTTAGGACAGGGATTGGATGGACTGTTTTTT. Translated: CASSLGQGLDGLFF.

This clonotype was counted a single time. The J gene is TRBJ2-4, the V gene TRBV2; 12 nucleotides match TRBD2. The V segment lost 3 bases and the J segment 13 bases; nucleotides outside the gene matches: 10. The CDR3 runs 15 residues. CDR1 is SNHLY, CDR2 FYNNEI, per germline. The CDR3 nucleotides read TGTGCCAGCAGTGAGCTCGGGACTAGCGGGCGTGGGCAGTACTTC. This translates into CASSELGTSGRGQYF.

The genes are TRBV5-6 and TRBJ2-7; D is undetermined. V was clipped by 7 bases and J by 7 bases, with 24 bases between them. The germline V gene has CDR1 SGHDT and CDR2 YYEEEE. The CDR3 covers 15 residues. The CDR3 bases are TGTGCCAGCTCCTCGAGGCTAGTGTTCTACAATGAGCAGTACTTC. Its protein product is CASSSRLVFYNEQYF. Supplemented by reference TRBV5-6 and TRBJ2-7, the full variable domain reads DAGVTQSPTHLIKTRGQQVTLRCSPKSGHDTVSWYQQALGQGPQFIFQYYEEEERQRGNFPDRFSGHQFPNYSSELNVNALLLGDSALYLCASSSRLVFYNEQYFGPGTRLTVT.

The chain carries TRBV7-2 and TRBJ2-3; 8 nucleotides align to TRBD2. Trimming at V came to 1 base and at J to 0 bases, leaving 3 bases not matched to a gene. The germline gives CDR1 SGHTA, CDR2 FQGNSA. This CDR3 spans 16 amino acids. In nucleotides, the CDR3 is TGTGCCAGCAGCTTAGTCGGGACTAGTAGCACAGATACGCAGTATTTT. Its translation: CASSLVGTSSTDTQYF.

The chain employs TRBV20-1 and TRBJ2-7, with D possibly TRBD2 on 6 matching bases. Germline loops: CDR1 DFQATT, CDR2 SNEGSKA (reference sequence). There are 15 residues in the CDR3. V lost 1 base, J lost 3 bases, and 16 bases lay in between. CDR3 region: CSARGPASASYEQYF. The DNA for the CDR3 is TGCAGTGCTAGAGGACCGGCTAGCGCGAGCTACGAGCAGTACTTC.

V usage is TRBV9 and J usage is TRBJ2-5; the D gene is possibly TRBD1 (6 bases). Trimming cost V 0 bases and J 4 bases, with 13 bases left between them. The V gene's germline CDR1 is SGDLS and CDR2 YYNGEE. This CDR3 contains 15 residues. The CDR3 DNA follows: TGTGCCAGCAGCGTAGGGCCCACAGGGTCAGAGACCCAGTACTTC. Protein product: CASSVGPTGSETQYF.

Written as DNA, the CDR3 is TGTGCCAGCAGCTCCGAGGACAGGGAAGCTTTCTTT. Its translation is CASSSEDREAFF. The chain links TRBV7-9 to TRBJ1-1; 7 nucleotides line up with TRBD1. Germline V gene lookup returns CDR1 SEHNR and CDR2 FQNEAQ (reference sequence). Trimming cost V 4 bases and J 8 bases; bases outside gene matches: 4. The CDR3 has 12 residues.

The chain carries TRBV28 and TRBJ2-3, with 11 bases matching TRBD2. Germline loops: CDR1 MDHEN, CDR2 SYDVKM. V dropped 8 bases and J dropped 4; count of bases not matched to a gene: 11. The CDR3 is made up of 16 amino acids. DNA of the CDR3: TGTGCCAGCGGCTTTTTAGCGGGAGGGCTTGCAGATACGCAGTATTTT. It codes for CASGFLAGGLADTQYF.